Included here is one T cell receptor (beta chain) sequence, with context. It has no known antigen specificity. No base quality values were provided; no much bigger clone lies one nucleotide off. The donors came from RACIN, which was a single-arm phase I dose-escalation trial that paired nivolumab and ipilimumab with aspirin, low-dose cyclophosphamide and low-dose radiotherapy. Patients with advanced, TIL-negative solid tumors were considered eligible. This record belongs to a study of low-dose radiotherapy and immunotherapy resistance in tumors (dated by TCRdb to 2021 to 2024). Broadly, across the study: In Cohort 1, 0.5 Gy per fraction was delivered every 2 weeks, and a total PTV dose of 6.5 Gy was prescribed. In Cohort 2, 1 Gy per fraction was delivered every two weeks, for a total of 13 Gy over 26 weeks. Patients were given nivolumab as a 240 mg flat dose every two weeks and ipilimumab at 1 mg/kg every six weeks, with both drugs delivered intravenously. Intravenous cyclophosphamide at 200 mg/m2 was administered every two weeks, one day ahead of each radiation and immunotherapy administration. Starting on cycle 1 day 1, patients took 300 mg of aspirin by mouth once daily for four cycles. Randomization of trial participants into treatment groups was not performed. The translational analysis covered eight patients: three from the first dose cohort and the first five from the second dose cohort.

To make first-strand cDNA, Superscript III was used along with a set of TRAV- and TRBV-specific primers so that both the TCRalpha and TCRbeta chains were covered. TCRs were amplified with Phusion for 15 to 25 PCR cycles using a constant-region primer together with the adapter attached to the V primers. The isolated mRNA was amplified using the MessageAmp II aRNA Amplification Kit, with in vitro transcription performed for roughly 15 hours at 37 degrees C. The Dynabeads mRNA DIRECT Purification Kit was used to isolate mRNA for TCR sequencing. Indexed Illumina adapters were added in a second approximately 25-cycle Phusion PCR, and the resulting products were purified with AMPure XP beads. The source study handled its data this way. Custom Perl scripts pooled TCR sequences encoding the same protein, removed out-of-frame sequences and computed each clonotype's abundance. The analysis excluded TCR sequences that were supported by just one read. Shannon entropy, Gini index, clonality, richness, and the frequency of TCRs shared between repertoires were included as repertoire metrics. TCRdb took the public reads, trimmed them with fastp at Q25, ran MiXCR for clone calling and kept in-frame beta chains. Records with the same CDR3 protein are collapsed into one entry carrying the most frequent genes and DNA. The V and J calls, along with clone size, are taken from TCRdb and not from the paper's own processing. Here the sample has 8,500 to 14,000 distinct CDR3 sequences; about 60% occur a single time. Jointly, the top ten make up 12% of the sample.

Trimming costs V 4 bases and J 13 bases, and their ends lie 15 bases apart. Via the germline V gene, CDR1 is SGHRS and CDR2 YFSETQ. The CDR3, from cysteine to phenylalanine, totals 13 residues. The entry retains the CDR3 DNA only, 39 bases that are in frame from base 1. The receptor comes from a human donor with advanced metastatic prostate, ovarian, gallbladder or colorectal cancer (not recorded which). This table probably holds off-target reads from a library built for another chain. The V and J genes are TRBV5-1 and TRBJ1-6; the D gene is unclear. The bases are TGCGCCAGCAGCGACGGGCCAAGCAGTCCCCTCCACTTT. This is translated as CASSDGPSSPLHF.